These 20 T cell receptor beta chains were all obtained from the same sample, sequenced in a study of T-cell reconstitution after alpha-beta-depleted transplantation in children. Preparing the TCRbeta library involved the use of unique molecular identifiers. TCRdb re-called the PCR reads with MiXCR, one entry per CDR3 protein. The sample includes some 600,000 distinct CDR3 sequences, about an eighth of them seen just once. The sequences come from PBMCs, mostly from graft donor cells, collected 360 days after TCRalphabeta/CD19-depleted stem cell transplant. All receptors derive from a male patient younger than 18 who had a stem cell transplant for acute myeloid leukemia, so the T cells may come from the graft donor.

This clonotype was seen only a few times. This chain uses TRBV9 with TRBJ2-1, with TRBD2 matching over 8 bases. There are 15 residues in the CDR3. Germline-derived CDR1 and CDR2 are SGDLS and YYNGEE. J gave up 7 bases and V 3 bases, and 9 bases lay outside the gene matches. The CDR3 is CASSAVAGRRNEQFF. CDR3 nucleotides: TGTGCCAGCAGCGCTGTAGCGGGGAGGAGGAATGAGCAGTTCTTC.

With respect to this clonotype: A read error may account for a junction end that differs from germline. The chain carries TRBV12-3 or TRBV12-4 and TRBJ2-3; 7 nucleotides line up with TRBD2. CDR3 length: 12 residues. The CDR3 DNA reads TGTGCCAGCAGTTTTTCCGGGACTATCATAGGATTT. Translating gives CASSFSGTIIGF.

This clonotype has more than one count but fewer than ten. The genes are TRBV21-1 and TRBJ2-7; the table's D call TRBD2 went unverified against the DNA. TRBV21-1 is assigned pseudogene status. The CDR3 sequence is 15 residues long. CDR3 DNA: TGTGCCAGCAGCAAAGGGACTAGCGGCTCCTACGAGCAGTACTTC. It encodes CASSKGTSGSYEQYF.

This clonotype occurred many times. V usage is TRBV29-1 and J usage is TRBJ2-7; no clear D gene. This CDR3 comprises 13 residues. Deletions cut 0 bases from V and 3 bases from J, with 9 bases between. CDR1 is SQVTM and CDR2 is ANQGSEA in the germline V gene. In DNA, the CDR3 is TGCAGCGTTGAAGAAAGAACGAACTACGAGCAGTACTTC. It yields the protein CSVEERTNYEQYF.

The chain employs TRBV24-1 and TRBJ2-1; D may correspond to TRBD1 or TRBD2 (5 bases each). Between the trimmed V and J ends, which lost 1 base and 0 bases, there was a span of 12 bases. This CDR3 has 17 amino acids. Germline V gene sequence: CDR1 KGHDR, CDR2 SFDVKD. CDR3: CATSDLGVAGSYNEQFF. In DNA, the CDR3 is TGTGCCACCAGTGATTTAGGGGTGGCGGGCTCCTACAATGAGCAGTTCTTC.

This rearrangement joins TRBV27 to TRBJ2-1; 7 positions match TRBD1. The V gene's germline CDR1 is MNHEY and CDR2 SMNVEV (reference sequence). Trimming removed 4 bases from V and 0 bases from J; junction bases left unmatched: 9. The CDR3 totals 17 residues. The CDR3 DNA is TGTGCCAGCAGTTCCTCCGGACAGGCGAGCTCCTACAATGAGCAGTTCTTC. It specifies CASSSSGQASSYNEQFF.

This clonotype was seen a few times. The chain couples TRBV29-1 to TRBJ2-7; possible D gene TRBD2, 6 bases. Germline CDR1 reads SQVTM; CDR2 reads ANQGSEA. The CDR3 runs to 15 residues. Between the trimmed V and J ends, which lost 6 bases and 5 bases, there was a span of 23 bases. This CDR3 reads CSVSPSSGQPNEQYF. Here the CDR3 DNA reads TGCAGCGTGAGTCCCTCCAGCGGGCAGCCCAACGAGCAGTACTTC.

This chain links TRBV6-1 with TRBJ2-3; 10 bases align to TRBD2. The J segment lost 6 bases and the V segment lost 8 bases, leaving 11 bases of the junction unmatched. This CDR3 region has 15 residues. Per the germline V gene, CDR1 is MNHNS and CDR2 is SASEGT. Written as DNA, the CDR3 is TGTGCCAGCCTAAGCGGGAGGGCCTGGTGGGATACGCAGTATTTT. Protein sequence: CASLSGRAWWDTQYF.

CDR3 bases: TGTGCCAGCAGCTCATCCCGGACTAGCGGAGTGTGGGAGCAGTACTTC. Translated: CASSSSRTSGVWEQYF. This chain links TRBV9 with TRBJ2-7; TRBD2 matches 10 bases. CDR3 length: 16 amino acids. V was clipped by 4 bases and J by 7 bases; unmatched bases: 14. Germline-derived CDR1 and CDR2 are SGDLS and YYNGEE.

This clonotype was seen a handful of times. This chain links TRBV20-1 with TRBJ2-1; D might be TRBD1 or TRBD2, each matching 5 bases. The V end was cut by 6 bases, the J end by 0 bases, with 9 bases between. Germline V gene sequence: CDR1 DFQATT, CDR2 SNEGSKA (reference sequence). The CDR3 length is 13 residues. The CDR3 reads CSAGESSYNEQFF. Written as DNA, the CDR3 is TGCAGTGCGGGGGAAAGCTCCTACAATGAGCAGTTCTTC.

The V call is TRBV4-1, the J call TRBJ2-1, with D possibly matching TRBD1 (6 bases). The CDR3 sequence is 15 residues long. Germline values: CDR1 MGHRA, CDR2 YSYEKL. Trimming removed 3 bases from V and 4 bases from J, with 13 bases in between. CDR3 amino acids: CASSHLGALYNEQFF. CDR3 nucleotides: TGCGCCAGCAGCCATCTGGGGGCCCTTTACAATGAGCAGTTCTTC.

This rearrangement joins TRBV18 to TRBJ2-5, with 8 bases identical to TRBD2. CDR3 length: 16 residues. Germline V lookup: CDR1 KGHSH, CDR2 LQKENI. J gave up 4 bases and V 3 bases, and 10 bases lay outside the gene matches. CDR3 in amino acids: CASSPQSVLAGETQYF. For the CDR3, the DNA is TGTGCCAGCTCACCCCAAAGCGTTCTAGCGGGAGAGACCCAGTACTTC.

The chain has TRBV20-1 and TRBJ2-1, with 11 bases fitting TRBD2. Germline V gene lookup returns CDR1 DFQATT and CDR2 SNEGSKA (reference sequence). The J segment lost 10 bases and the V segment lost 5 bases, leaving 16 bases of the junction unmatched. This CDR3 spans 16 amino acids. In nucleotides, the CDR3 is TGCAGTGCTCCAGAATTAACTAGCGGGAGAGTATGGGAGCAGTTCTTC. Its protein product is CSAPELTSGRVWEQFF.

The genes are TRBV9 and TRBJ2-7; no reliable D call. Germline values: CDR1 SGDLS, CDR2 YYNGEE. CDR3 size: 14 residues. The ends were cut back, 4 bases at V and 0 bases at J, with 11 bases in the middle. The CDR3 DNA follows: TGTGCCAGCAGCCCGCGGCCTGGCTCCTACGAGCAGTACTTC. Translated: CASSPRPGSYEQYF.

The chain links TRBV28 to TRBJ2-7, with a possible D match to TRBD1 (5 bases). Trimming cost V 3 bases and J 0 bases, with 12 bases left between them. Germline values: CDR1 MDHEN, CDR2 SYDVKM. This CDR3 comprises 15 residues. This chain's CDR3 is CASSFEQGVSYEQYF. The CDR3 bases are TGTGCCAGCAGTTTTGAGCAGGGCGTCTCCTACGAGCAGTACTTC.

This clonotype was recorded a few times. V gene TRBV4-3 combines with J gene TRBJ2-7; 8 bases line up with TRBD1. J was trimmed by 3 bases and V by 1 base; bases with no gene match: 5. The CDR3 loop spans 15 amino acids. Looked up from germline, CDR1 is LGHNA and CDR2 is YSLEER. Written as DNA, the CDR3 is TGCGCCAGCAGCCAAGGAGGACAGGGTGGCTACGAGCAGTACTTC. Its protein product is CASSQGGQGGYEQYF.

In this sample, this clonotype turned up many times. This sequence joins TRBV7-9 and TRBJ1-1, with a tentative D call TRBD1 (5 bases). There are 14 residues in the CDR3. CDR1 is SEHNR and CDR2 is FQNEAQ in the germline V gene (reference sequence). The V end lost 1 base, the J end lost 6 bases, and 12 bases lay between the germline ends. Written as DNA, the CDR3 is TGTGCCAGCAGCTTAGGACAGACGGATTCTGAAGCTTTCTTT. This gives the protein CASSLGQTDSEAFF. Full variable domain (outside the CDR3, taken from reference TRBV7-9 and TRBJ1-1): DTGVSQNPRHKITKRGQNVTFRCDPISEHNRLYWYRQTLGQGPEFLTYFQNEAQLEKSRLLSDRFSAERPKGSFSTLEIQRTEQGDSAMYLCASSLGQTDSEAFFGQGTRLTVV.

This clonotype was observed a few times. The genes are TRBV3-1 and TRBJ2-4, with D possibly matching TRBD2 (6 bases). The CDR3 covers 14 residues. Deletions cut 7 bases from V and 7 bases from J, with 17 bases between. CDR1 and CDR2 from the germline V gene are LGHDT and YNNKEL (reference sequence). The DNA of the CDR3 is TGTGCCAGCAAGGCGGGGACCGGCGGGAACATTCAGTACTTC. Its protein product is CASKAGTGGNIQYF.

This clonotype occurred a few times. The chain links TRBV20-1 to TRBJ2-7; 9 bases are shared with TRBD2. Germline CDR1 DFQATT, CDR2 SNEGSKA (reference sequence). This CDR3 is 15 amino acids long. V dropped 1 base and J dropped 0; count of bases not matched to a gene: 4. The CDR3 bases are TGCAGTGCTAGAGTAGCGGGAGAAAGCTCCTACGAGCAGTACTTC. Translated, it gives CSARVAGESSYEQYF.

This sequence joins TRBV28 and TRBJ1-1; D not certain. V lost 3 bases to trimming and J lost 8 bases, with 13 bases between them. Germline V gene sequence: CDR1 MDHEN, CDR2 SYDVKM. This CDR3 has 13 residues. CDR3 sequence (DNA): TGTGCCAGCAGTTTTCGAATCTACATGGAAGCTTTCTTT. The encoded protein is CASSFRIYMEAFF.